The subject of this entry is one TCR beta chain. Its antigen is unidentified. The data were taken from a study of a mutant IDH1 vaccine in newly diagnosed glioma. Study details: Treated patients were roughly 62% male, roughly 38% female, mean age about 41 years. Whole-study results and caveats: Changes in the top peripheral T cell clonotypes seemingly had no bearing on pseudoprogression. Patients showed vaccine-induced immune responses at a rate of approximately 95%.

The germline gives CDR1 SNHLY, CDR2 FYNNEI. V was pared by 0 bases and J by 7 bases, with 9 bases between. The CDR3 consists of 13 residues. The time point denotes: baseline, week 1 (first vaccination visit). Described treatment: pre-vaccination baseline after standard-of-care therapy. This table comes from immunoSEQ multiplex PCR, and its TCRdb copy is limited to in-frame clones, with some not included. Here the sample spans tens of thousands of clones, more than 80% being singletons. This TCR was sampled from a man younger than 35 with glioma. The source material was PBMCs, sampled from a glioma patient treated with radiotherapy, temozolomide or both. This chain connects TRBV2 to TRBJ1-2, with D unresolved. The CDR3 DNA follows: TGTGCCAGCAGTGAAGCGCTACGCGGTGGCTACACCTTC. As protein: CASSEALRGGYTF.